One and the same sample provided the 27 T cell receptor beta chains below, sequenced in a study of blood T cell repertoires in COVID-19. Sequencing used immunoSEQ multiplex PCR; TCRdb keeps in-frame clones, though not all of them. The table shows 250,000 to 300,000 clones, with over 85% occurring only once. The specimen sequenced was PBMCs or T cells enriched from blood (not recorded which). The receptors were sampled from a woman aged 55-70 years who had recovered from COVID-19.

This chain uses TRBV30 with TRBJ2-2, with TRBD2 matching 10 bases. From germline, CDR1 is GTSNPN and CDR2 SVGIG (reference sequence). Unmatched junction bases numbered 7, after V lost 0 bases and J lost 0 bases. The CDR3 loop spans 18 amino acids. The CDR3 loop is CAWSVTSGVNSNTGELFF. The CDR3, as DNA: TGTGCCTGGAGTGTCACTAGCGGGGTGAACTCGAACACCGGGGAGCTGTTTTTT.

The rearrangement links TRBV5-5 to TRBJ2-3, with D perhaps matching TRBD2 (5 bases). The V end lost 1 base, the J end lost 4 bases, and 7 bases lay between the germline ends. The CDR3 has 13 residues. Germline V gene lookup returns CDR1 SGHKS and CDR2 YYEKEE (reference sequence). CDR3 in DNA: TGTGCCAGCAGCTTGATCGGGGCAGATACGCAGTATTTT. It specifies CASSLIGADTQYF.

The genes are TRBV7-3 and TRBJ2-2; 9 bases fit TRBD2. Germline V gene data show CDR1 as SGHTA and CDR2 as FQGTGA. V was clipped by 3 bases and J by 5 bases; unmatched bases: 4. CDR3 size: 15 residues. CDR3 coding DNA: TGTGCCAGCAGCTTCTTAGCGGGAGTTACCGGGGAGCTGTTTTTT. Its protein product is CASSFLAGVTGELFF.

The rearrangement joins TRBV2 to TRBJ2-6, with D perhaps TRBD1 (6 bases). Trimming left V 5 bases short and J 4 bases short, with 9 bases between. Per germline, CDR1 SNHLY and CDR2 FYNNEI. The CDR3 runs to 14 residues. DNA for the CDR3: TGTGCCAGCAGTCGGACAGCCGGGGCCAACGTCCTGACTTTC. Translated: CASSRTAGANVLTF. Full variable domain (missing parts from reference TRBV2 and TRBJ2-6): EPEVTQTPSHQVTQMGQEVILRCVPISNHLYFYWYRQILGQKVEFLVSFYNNEISEKSEIFDDQFSVERPDGSNFTLKIRSTKLEDSAMYFCASSRTAGANVLTFGAGSRLTVL.

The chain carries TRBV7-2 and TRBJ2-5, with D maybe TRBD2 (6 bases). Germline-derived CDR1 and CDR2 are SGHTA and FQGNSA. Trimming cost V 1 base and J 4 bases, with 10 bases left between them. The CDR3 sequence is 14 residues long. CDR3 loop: CASSLEDYGETQYF. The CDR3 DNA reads TGTGCCAGCAGCTTAGAGGACTATGGAGAGACCCAGTACTTC. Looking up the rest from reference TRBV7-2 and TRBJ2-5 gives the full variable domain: GAGVSQSPSNKVTEKGKDVELRCDPISGHTALYWYRQSLGQGLEFLIYFQGNSAPDKSGLPSDRFSAERTGGSVSTLTIQRTQQEDSAVYLCASSLEDYGETQYFGPGTRLLVL.

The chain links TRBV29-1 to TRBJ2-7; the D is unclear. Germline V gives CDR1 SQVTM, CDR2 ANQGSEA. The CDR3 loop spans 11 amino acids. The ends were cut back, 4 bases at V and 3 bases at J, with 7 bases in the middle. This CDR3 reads CSVVTYYEQYF. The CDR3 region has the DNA TGCAGCGTTGTAACCTACTACGAGCAGTACTTC.

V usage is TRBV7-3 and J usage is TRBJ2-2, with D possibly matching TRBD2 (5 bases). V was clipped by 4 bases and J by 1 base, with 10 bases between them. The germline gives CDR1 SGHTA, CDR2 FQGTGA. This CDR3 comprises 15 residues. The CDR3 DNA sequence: TGTGCCAGCAGCTCAGGAAGCGGGAACACCGGGGAGCTGTTTTTT. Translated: CASSSGSGNTGELFF.

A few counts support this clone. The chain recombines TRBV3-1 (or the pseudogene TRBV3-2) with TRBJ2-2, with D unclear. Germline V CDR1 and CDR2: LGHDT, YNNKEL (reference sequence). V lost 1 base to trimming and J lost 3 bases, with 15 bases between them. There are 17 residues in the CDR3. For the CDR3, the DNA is TGTGCCAGCAGCCAAGTCTTCACTCCCTCCGACACCGGGGAGCTGTTTTTT. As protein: CASSQVFTPSDTGELFF.

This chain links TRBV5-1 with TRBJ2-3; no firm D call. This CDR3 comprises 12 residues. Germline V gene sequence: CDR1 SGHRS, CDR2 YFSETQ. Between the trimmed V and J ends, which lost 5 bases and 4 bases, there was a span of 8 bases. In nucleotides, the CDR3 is TGCGCCAGCAGGGAGTTTTCAGATACGCAGTATTTT. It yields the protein CASREFSDTQYF.

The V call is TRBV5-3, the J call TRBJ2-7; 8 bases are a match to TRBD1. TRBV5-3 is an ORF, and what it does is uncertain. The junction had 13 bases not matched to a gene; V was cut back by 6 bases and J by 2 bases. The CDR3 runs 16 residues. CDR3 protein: CARTQQGQGYAYEQYF. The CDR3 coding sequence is TGTGCCAGAACCCAACAAGGACAGGGCTATGCCTACGAGCAGTACTTC.

As DNA, the CDR3 is TGCAGCGTGGGTGGACAGGGGGCGGCTGGCTACACCTTC. This sequence encodes CSVGGQGAAGYTF. The V gene is TRBV29-1, the J gene TRBJ1-2; TRBD1 matches 11 bases. Germline V gene sequence: CDR1 SQVTM, CDR2 ANQGSEA. This CDR3 region has 13 residues. V lost 6 bases and J lost 7; bases outside the gene matches: 7.

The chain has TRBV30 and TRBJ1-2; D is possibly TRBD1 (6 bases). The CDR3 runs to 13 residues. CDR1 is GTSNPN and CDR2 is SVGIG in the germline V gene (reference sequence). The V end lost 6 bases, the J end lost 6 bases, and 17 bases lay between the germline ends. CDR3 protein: CACPQGPIHGYTF. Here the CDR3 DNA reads TGTGCCTGTCCACAGGGCCCTATACATGGCTACACCTTC.

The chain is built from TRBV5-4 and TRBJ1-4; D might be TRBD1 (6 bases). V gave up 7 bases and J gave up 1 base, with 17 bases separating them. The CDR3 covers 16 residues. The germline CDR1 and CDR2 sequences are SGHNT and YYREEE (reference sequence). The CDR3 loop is CASHQGGIGTNEKLFF. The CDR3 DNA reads TGTGCCAGCCACCAAGGGGGAATAGGAACTAATGAAAAACTGTTTTTT.

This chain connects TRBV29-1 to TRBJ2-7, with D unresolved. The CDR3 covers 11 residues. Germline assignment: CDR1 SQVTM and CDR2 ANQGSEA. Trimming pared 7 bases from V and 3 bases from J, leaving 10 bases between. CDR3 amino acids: CSASDFYEQYF. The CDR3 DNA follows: TGCAGCGCTTCAGATTTCTACGAGCAGTACTTC.

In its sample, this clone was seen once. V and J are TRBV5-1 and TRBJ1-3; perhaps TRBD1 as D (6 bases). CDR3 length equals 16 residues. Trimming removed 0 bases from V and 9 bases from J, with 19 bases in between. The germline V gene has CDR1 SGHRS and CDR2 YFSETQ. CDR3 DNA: TGCGCCAGCAGCTTGGGGAACAGGGATATGCGATTCACCATATATTTT. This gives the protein CASSLGNRDMRFTIYF.

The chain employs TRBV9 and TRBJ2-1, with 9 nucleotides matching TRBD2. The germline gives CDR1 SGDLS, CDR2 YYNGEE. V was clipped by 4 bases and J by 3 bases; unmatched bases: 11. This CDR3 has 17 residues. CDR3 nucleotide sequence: TGTGCCAGCAGCTCTCCCGGGCTAGCGGGGATCTACAATGAGCAGTTCTTC. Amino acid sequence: CASSSPGLAGIYNEQFF.

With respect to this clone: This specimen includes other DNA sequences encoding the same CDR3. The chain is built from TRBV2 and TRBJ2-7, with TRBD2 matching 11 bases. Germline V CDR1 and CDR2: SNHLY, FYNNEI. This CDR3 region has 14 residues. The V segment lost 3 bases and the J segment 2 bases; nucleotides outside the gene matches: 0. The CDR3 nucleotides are TGTGCCAGCAGTGAGACTAGCGGGGCCTACGAGCAGTACTTC. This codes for CASSETSGAYEQYF.

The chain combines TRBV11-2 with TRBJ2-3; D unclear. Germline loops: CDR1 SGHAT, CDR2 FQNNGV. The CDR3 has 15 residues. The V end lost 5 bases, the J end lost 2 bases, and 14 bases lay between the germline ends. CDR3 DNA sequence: TGTGCCAGCAGCCCCGCCCCAGAACCCACAGATACGCAGTATTTT. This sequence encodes CASSPAPEPTDTQYF. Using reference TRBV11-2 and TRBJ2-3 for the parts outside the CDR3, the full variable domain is EAGVAQSPRYKIIEKRQSVAFWCNPISGHATLYWYQQILGQGPKLLIQFQNNGVVDDSQLPKDRFSAERLKGVDSTLKIQPAKLEDSAVYLCASSPAPEPTDTQYFGPGTRLTVL.

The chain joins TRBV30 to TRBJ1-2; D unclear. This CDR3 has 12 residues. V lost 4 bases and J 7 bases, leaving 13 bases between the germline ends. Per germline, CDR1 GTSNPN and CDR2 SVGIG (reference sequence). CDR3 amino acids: CAWINGIGGYTF. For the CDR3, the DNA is TGTGCCTGGATCAACGGTATCGGTGGCTACACCTTC.

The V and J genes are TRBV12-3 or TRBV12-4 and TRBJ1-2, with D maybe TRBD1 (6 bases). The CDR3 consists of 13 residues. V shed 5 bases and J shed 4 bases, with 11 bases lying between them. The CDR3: CASSPQGTYGYTF. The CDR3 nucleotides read TGTGCCAGCAGTCCTCAGGGGACCTATGGCTACACCTTC.

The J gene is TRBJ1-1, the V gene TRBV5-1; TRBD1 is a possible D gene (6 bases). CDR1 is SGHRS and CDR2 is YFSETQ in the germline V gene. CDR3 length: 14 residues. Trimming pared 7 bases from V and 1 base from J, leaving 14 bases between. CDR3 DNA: TGCGCCAGCGGTGAACAGGGTGGGAACACTGAAGCTTTCTTT. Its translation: CASGEQGGNTEAFF.

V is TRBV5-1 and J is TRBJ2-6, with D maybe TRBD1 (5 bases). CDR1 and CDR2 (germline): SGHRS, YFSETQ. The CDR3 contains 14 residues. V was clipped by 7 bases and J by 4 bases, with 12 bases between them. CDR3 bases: TGCGCCAGCGGAGAAGGGGTCGGGGCCAACGTCCTGACTTTC. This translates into CASGEGVGANVLTF.

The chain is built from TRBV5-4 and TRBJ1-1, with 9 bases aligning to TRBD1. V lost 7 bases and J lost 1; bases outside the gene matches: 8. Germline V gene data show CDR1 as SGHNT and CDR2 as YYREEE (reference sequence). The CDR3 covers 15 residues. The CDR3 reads CASGVQGAGNTEAFF. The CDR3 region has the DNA TGTGCCAGCGGTGTACAGGGGGCAGGGAACACTGAAGCTTTCTTT.

The CDR3 nucleotides read TGTGCCAGCAGCTTAGGTCTCGGGGAGCTGTTTTTT. Protein product: CASSLGLGELFF. The chain joins TRBV7-9 to TRBJ2-2; D is ambiguous. Germline CDR1 SEHNR, CDR2 FQNEAQ (reference sequence). This CDR3 contains 12 residues. Trimming shortened V by 1 base and J by 7 bases, and 4 bases separated the two germline ends.

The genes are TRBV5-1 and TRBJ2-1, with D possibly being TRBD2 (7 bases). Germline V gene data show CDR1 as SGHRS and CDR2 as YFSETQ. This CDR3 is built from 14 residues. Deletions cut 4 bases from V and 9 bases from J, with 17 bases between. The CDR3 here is CASSPEGGPGEQFF. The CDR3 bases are TGCGCCAGCAGCCCCGAGGGGGGGCCTGGTGAGCAGTTCTTC.

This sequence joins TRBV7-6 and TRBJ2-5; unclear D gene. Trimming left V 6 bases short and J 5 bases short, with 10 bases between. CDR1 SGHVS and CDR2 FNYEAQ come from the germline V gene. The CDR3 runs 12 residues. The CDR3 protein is CASSPDGETQYF. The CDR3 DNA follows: TGTGCCAGCAGTCCAGACGGGGAGACCCAGTACTTC.

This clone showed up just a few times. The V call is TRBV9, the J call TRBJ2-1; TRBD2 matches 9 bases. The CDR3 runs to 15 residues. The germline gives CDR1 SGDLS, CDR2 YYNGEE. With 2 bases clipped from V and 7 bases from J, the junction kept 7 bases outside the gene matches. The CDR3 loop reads CASSVVSGSWNEQFF. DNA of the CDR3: TGTGCCAGCAGCGTGGTTAGCGGGAGTTGGAATGAGCAGTTCTTC.